One and the same sample provided the 7 T cell receptor beta chains below, sequenced in a study of cytomegalovirus exposure and HLA in healthy donors (dated by TCRdb to 2016 to 2017). The library was built by means of the immunoSEQ multiplex PCR assay. For the multiplex PCR, a mixture combining 60 forward primers for TCR Vbeta segments and 13 reverse primers for TCR Jbeta segments was used. Not all clones reach the TCRdb copy of this immuneACCESS table, which keeps in-frame sequences only. Checked studies attribute under half of the gap to unresolved V genes and leave the rest unexplained. The sample contains about 260,000 clones, roughly four fifths of them found a single time. More than 1.5% of the sample lies in the top ten. The sequencing sample was made of PBMCs. The origin of the receptors is a woman in her thirties or forties in good health and CMV-seropositive.

The chain uses TRBV5-6 and TRBJ2-1; maybe TRBD2 (6 bases). Germline CDR1 and CDR2: SGHDT and YYEEEE. V was trimmed by 0 bases and J by 4 bases, leaving 17 bases between them. This CDR3 has 17 amino acids. CDR3 in amino acids: CASSLDLGWRAYNEQFF. CDR3 in DNA: TGTGCCAGCAGCTTGGATTTGGGCTGGAGGGCGTACAATGAGCAGTTCTTC.

This clone was counted once. The V and J genes are TRBV28 and TRBJ2-3; D possibly corresponds to TRBD2 (6 bases). This CDR3 is built from 15 residues. V was pared by 6 bases and J by 1 base, with 14 bases between. Germline V gene sequence: CDR1 MDHEN, CDR2 SYDVKM. CDR3 sequence (DNA): TGTGCCAGCAGACTCCCGGGGGTGGGCACAGATACGCAGTATTTT. This translates into CASRLPGVGTDTQYF.

The chain joins TRBV5-1 to TRBJ2-5; maybe TRBD2 (5 bases). The CDR3 is 15 amino acids. Trimming stripped 4 bases from V and 3 bases from J, with 16 bases between. Germline V CDR1 and CDR2: SGHRS, YFSETQ. CDR3 bases: TGCGCCAGCAGCGAGGGTCGCACTGGGAAAGAGACCCAGTACTTC. Translating gives CASSEGRTGKETQYF.

The chain combines TRBV11-2 with TRBJ2-1, with 7 positions matching TRBD2. This CDR3 is built from 14 residues. Germline loops: CDR1 SGHAT, CDR2 FQNNGV. V dropped 2 bases and J dropped 15; count of bases not matched to a gene: 13. The CDR3 region is CASSLSRTSLKGFF. DNA for the CDR3: TGTGCCAGCAGCTTATCCCGGACTAGTCTCAAGGGGTTCTTC.

The chain is built from TRBV5-6 and TRBJ2-1, with 10 positions matching TRBD1. CDR1 and CDR2 (germline): SGHDT, YYEEEE. V was pared by 4 bases and J by 0 bases, with 4 bases of the junction left unmatched. This CDR3 has 16 amino acids. CDR3 residues: CASSRGTGDSYNEQFF. In nucleotides, the CDR3 is TGTGCCAGCAGCCGGGGGACAGGGGACTCCTACAATGAGCAGTTCTTC.

Comment on this clone: Because the CDR3's place on the DNA is in doubt, the DNA is left out and the CDR3 is given as listed by TCRdb. The chain couples TRBV27 to TRBJ2-2; the table's D call, TRBD1, has no DNA check behind it. The germline CDR1 and CDR2 sequences are MNHEY and SMNVEV (reference sequence). Including both end residues, the CDR3 is 14 amino acids long. This CDR3 is CASSFGSGYGELFF.

The rearrangement joins TRBV11-3 to TRBJ1-2; D remains ambiguous. Germline V gene data show CDR1 as SGHNT and CDR2 as YENEEA. CDR3 length: 13 residues. Trimming left V 3 bases short and J 6 bases short, with 11 bases between. The CDR3 reads CASSFESRDGYTF. CDR3 coding DNA: TGTGCCAGCAGCTTTGAGAGTCGGGATGGCTACACCTTC.